The clone carrying this T cell receptor beta chain was seen ten or more times. Its target is not known. The data stem from a study of neurological immune-mediated disorders. Study-level information: About 90% of the roughly 35 multiple sclerosis patients had relapsing-remitting disease; 3 had secondary progressive. Findings of the study overall: None of the CDR3 amino acid sequences of expanded clones recurred across subjects, suggesting private repertoires in all groups.

A single record per CDR3 protein comes from TCRdb applying MiXCR to the 5' RACE reads. The sample shows 50,000 to 60,000 distinct CDR3 sequences, approximately 3.6% of them seen only once. This CDR3 has 15 amino acids. CDR1 and CDR2 (germline): LNHDA, SQIVND (reference sequence). The junction had 4 bases not matched to a gene; V was cut back by 0 bases and J by 3 bases. The receptor comes from a woman in her thirties or forties with multiple sclerosis. This chain joins TRBV19 and TRBJ2-7, with 8 bases aligning to TRBD1. The sequencing sample was made of CD4+ T cells from blood. DNA of the CDR3: TGTGCCAGTAGTATAGAAAGGACAGGGAGCTACGAGCAGTACTTC. This gives the protein CASSIERTGSYEQYF.